These T cell receptor beta chains were read from a single sample in a study of blood T cells in healthy people across ages. TCRdb called the 5' RACE reads again in MiXCR, with one record for every CDR3 protein. The profile covers about 1.5 million distinct CDR3 sequences, with approximately 39% appearing a single time and over 3.5% taken by the ten largest. The sequencing input was blood. The receptors stem from a woman between 18 and 29 years old in good health. Both conserved end residues are trimmed from each CDR3. The order of the fields is V gene, CDR3 protein.

V: TRBV2
CDR3: ASRTGQGAYEQY

V: TRBV20-1
CDR3: SAGDRAYNEQF

V: TRBV20-1
CDR3: SATPGTLNNSPLH

V: TRBV5-1
CDR3: ASSSDYLLNRYNEQF

V: TRBV19
CDR3: ASSINGYNEQF

V: TRBV3-1
CDR3: ASSQDEGFPGAHYGYT

V: TRBV4-3
CDR3: ASSQAGLSRDTQY

V: TRBV11-1
CDR3: ASSLARENIQY

V: TRBV12-3/TRBV12-4
CDR3: ASSPKPHYGYT

V: TRBV5-6
CDR3: ASSITTGLVYEQY

V: TRBV7-2
CDR3: ASRRPNTDTQY

V: TRBV4-1
CDR3: ASSRGPAGDYGYT

V: TRBV30
CDR3: AWMADSNQPQH

V: TRBV20-1
CDR3: SARIALGDEQF

V: TRBV7-2
CDR3: ASSLLAGFYNEQF

V: TRBV4-3
CDR3: ASSQDLQGGLSGGYT

V: TRBV6-2/TRBV6-3
CDR3: ASSKDGAGEETQY

V: TRBV4-3
CDR3: ASSQLQGDGYT

V: TRBV7-9
CDR3: AWILQGNYGYT

V: TRBV3-1
CDR3: ASSQVWSNYGYT

V: TRBV28
CDR3: ASSFLAAYNEQF

V: TRBV15
CDR3: ATSSRLGSVTQY

V: TRBV20-1
CDR3: SGLVNTEAF